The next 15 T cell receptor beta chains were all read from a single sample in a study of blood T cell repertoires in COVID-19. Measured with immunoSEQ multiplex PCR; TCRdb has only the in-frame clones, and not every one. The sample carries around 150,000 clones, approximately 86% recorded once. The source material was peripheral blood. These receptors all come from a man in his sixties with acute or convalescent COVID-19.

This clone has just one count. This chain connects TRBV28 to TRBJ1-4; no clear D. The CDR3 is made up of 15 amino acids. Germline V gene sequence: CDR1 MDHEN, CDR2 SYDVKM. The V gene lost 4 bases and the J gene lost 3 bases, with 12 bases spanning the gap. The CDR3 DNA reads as TGTGCCAGCAGTTCCCGGAGCGGCGCTAATGAAAAACTGTTTTTT. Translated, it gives CASSSRSGANEKLFF.

This CDR3 is CASSPGLVEGHPYEQYF. CDR3 DNA sequence: TGTGCCAGCTCACCTGGACTCGTGGAGGGCCATCCCTACGAGCAGTACTTC. The chain is built from TRBV18 and TRBJ2-7; tentatively, D is TRBD2 (6 bases). The germline V and J ends were trimmed by 3 bases and 2 bases, with 20 bases remaining between them. The CDR3 is 17 residues long. CDR1 is KGHSH, CDR2 LQKENI, per germline. Variable domain in full (rest from reference TRBV18 and TRBJ2-7): NAGVMQNPRHLVRRRGQEARLRCSPMKGHSHVYWYRQLPEEGLKFMVYLQKENIIDESGMPKERFSAEFPKEGPSILRIQQVVRGDSAAYFCASSPGLVEGHPYEQYFGPGTRLTVT.

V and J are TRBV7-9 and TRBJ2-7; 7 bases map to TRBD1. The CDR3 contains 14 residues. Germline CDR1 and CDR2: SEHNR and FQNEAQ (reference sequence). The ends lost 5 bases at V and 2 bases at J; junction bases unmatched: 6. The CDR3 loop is CASSQTTGTYEQYF. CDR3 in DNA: TGTGCCAGCAGCCAGACGACAGGGACCTACGAGCAGTACTTC.

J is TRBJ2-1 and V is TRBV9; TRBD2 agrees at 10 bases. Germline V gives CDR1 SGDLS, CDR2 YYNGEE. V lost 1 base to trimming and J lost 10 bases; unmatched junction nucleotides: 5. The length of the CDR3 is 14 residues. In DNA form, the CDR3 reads TGTGCCAGCAGCGTACTGGAACTAGCGGGAGAGCAGTTCTTC. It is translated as CASSVLELAGEQFF.

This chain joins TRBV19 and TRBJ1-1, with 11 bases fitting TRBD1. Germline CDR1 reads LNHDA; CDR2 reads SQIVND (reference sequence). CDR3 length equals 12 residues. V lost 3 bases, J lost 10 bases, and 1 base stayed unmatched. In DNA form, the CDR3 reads TGTGCCAGTAGTATTGGGACAGGGGGAGCTTTCTTT. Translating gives CASSIGTGGAFF.

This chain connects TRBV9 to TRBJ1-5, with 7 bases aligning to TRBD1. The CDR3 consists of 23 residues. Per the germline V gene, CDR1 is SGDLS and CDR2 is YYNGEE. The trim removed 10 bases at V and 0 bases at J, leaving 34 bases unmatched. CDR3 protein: CAPSPALDPETGVGLSSNQPQHF. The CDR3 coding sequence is TGTGCCCCCTCCCCCGCGCTGGACCCCGAAACAGGGGTTGGACTCTCTAGCAATCAGCCCCAGCATTTT. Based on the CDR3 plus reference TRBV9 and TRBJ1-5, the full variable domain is DSGVTQTPKHLITATGQRVTLRCSPRSGDLSVYWYQQSLDQGLQFLIQYYNGEERAKGNILERFSAQQFPDLHSELNLSSLELGDSALYFCAPSPALDPETGVGLSSNQPQHFGDGTRLSIL.

The CDR3 protein is CASSEQWTGNYGYTF. The CDR3 nucleotides read TGTGCCAGCAGTGAACAATGGACAGGAAACTATGGCTACACCTTC. The J gene is TRBJ1-2, the V gene TRBV6-1, with TRBD1 matching over 7 bases. The CDR3 runs 15 residues. With 2 bases clipped from V and 2 bases from J, the junction kept 5 bases outside the gene matches. Germline values: CDR1 MNHNS, CDR2 SASEGT.

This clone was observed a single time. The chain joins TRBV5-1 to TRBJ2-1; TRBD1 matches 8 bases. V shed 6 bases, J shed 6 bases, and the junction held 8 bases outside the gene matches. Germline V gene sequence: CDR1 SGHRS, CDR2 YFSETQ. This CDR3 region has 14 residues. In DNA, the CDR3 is TGCGCCAGCACTACGGACAGGGCCGGCAATGAGCAGTTCTTC. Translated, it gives CASTTDRAGNEQFF.

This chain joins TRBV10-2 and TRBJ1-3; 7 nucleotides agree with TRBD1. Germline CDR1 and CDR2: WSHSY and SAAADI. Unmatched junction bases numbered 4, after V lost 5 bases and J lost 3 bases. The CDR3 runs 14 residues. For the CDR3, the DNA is TGCGCCAGCAGTCCGACAGGGAATGGAAACACCATATATTTT. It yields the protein CASSPTGNGNTIYF.

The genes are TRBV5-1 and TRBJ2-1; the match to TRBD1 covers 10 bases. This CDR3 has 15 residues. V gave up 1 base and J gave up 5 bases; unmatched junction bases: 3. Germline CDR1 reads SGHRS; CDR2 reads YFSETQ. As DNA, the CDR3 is TGCGCCAGCAGCTTGCCCGGGACAGGGGACAATGAGCAGTTCTTC. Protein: CASSLPGTGDNEQFF. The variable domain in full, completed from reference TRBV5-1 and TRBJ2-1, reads KAGVTQTPRYLIKTRGQQVTLSCSPISGHRSVSWYQQTPGQGLQFLFEYFSETQRNKGNFPGRFSGRQFSNSRSEMNVSTLELGDSALYLCASSLPGTGDNEQFFGPGTRLTVL.

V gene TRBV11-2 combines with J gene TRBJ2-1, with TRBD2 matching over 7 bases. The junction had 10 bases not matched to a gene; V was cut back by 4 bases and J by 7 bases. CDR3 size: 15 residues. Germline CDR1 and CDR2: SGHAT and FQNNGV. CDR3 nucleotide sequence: TGTGCCAGCAGCTCCCGGTTGGTAGCGGGTAATGAGCAGTTCTTC. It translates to CASSSRLVAGNEQFF. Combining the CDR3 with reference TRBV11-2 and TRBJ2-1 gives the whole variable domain EAGVAQSPRYKIIEKRQSVAFWCNPISGHATLYWYQQILGQGPKLLIQFQNNGVVDDSQLPKDRFSAERLKGVDSTLKIQPAKLEDSAVYLCASSSRLVAGNEQFFGPGTRLTVL.

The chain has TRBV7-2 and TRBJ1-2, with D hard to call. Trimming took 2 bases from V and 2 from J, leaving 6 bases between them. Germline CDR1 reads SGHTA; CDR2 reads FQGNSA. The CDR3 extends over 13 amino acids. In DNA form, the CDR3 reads TGTGCCAGCAGCTTAAACCTAAACTATGGCTACACCTTC. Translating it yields CASSLNLNYGYTF.

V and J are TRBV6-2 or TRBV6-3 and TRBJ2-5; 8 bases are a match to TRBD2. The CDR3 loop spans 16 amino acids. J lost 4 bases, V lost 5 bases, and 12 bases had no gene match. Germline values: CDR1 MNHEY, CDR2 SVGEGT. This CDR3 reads CASSPPGAGVGETQYF. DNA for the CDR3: TGTGCCAGCAGTCCGCCGGGAGCGGGAGTCGGAGAGACCCAGTACTTC.

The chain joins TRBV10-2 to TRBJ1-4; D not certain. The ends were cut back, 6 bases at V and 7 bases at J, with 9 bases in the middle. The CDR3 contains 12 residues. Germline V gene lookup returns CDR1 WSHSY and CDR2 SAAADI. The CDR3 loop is CASRQESEKLFF. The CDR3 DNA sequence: TGCGCCAGCAGGCAGGAAAGTGAAAAACTGTTTTTT.

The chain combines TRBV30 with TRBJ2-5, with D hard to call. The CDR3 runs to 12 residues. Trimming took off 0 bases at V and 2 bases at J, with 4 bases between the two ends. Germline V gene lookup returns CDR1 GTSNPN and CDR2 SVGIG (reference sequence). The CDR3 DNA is TGTGCCTGGAGTGTCCAGCAAGAGACCCAGTACTTC. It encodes CAWSVQQETQYF.